This paragraph reports one T cell receptor (beta chain). Its specificity is unknown. The sample comes from a study of CD8+CD57+ T cells in acquired aplastic anemia. As for the study in general: The study obtained an average of roughly 3 ug of DNA from sorted CD4+ and CD8+ cells.

Those patients picked for sequencing had displayed CD8+CD57+ cell expansion on flow cytometry. No patient had been given any therapy when blood was sampled. V lost 6 bases to trimming and J lost 3 bases; unmatched junction nucleotides: 4. This CDR3 is 13 amino acids long. Germline V gene data show CDR1 as SGHTA and CDR2 as FQGNSA. Genomic DNA provided the template from which TCR beta VDJ and CDR3 profiles were obtained. In TCRdb, the reads were re-called with MiXCR into one record per CDR3 protein. This repertoire shows around 210,000 distinct CDR3 sequences, approximately 65% found once; its top ten account for around 58%. The study, taken as a whole, reports: About 29 CD8+ CDR3 sequences occurred in both the patients and the controls. CD8+ Simpson's diversity showed no significant patient-control difference.

The receptor comes from a human donor with aplastic anemia. The chain combines TRBV7-2 with TRBJ2-7; 8 bases match TRBD1. Input material: sorted CD4+, CD8+, or CD8+CD57+ T cells (not recorded which) from PBMCs. CDR3 in amino acids: CASRPGQGYEQYF. The CDR3 bases are TGTGCCAGCAGACCCGGACAGGGCTACGAGCAGTACTTC. Full variable domain (outside the CDR3, taken from reference TRBV7-2 and TRBJ2-7): GAGVSQSPSNKVTEKGKDVELRCDPISGHTALYWYRQSLGQGLEFLIYFQGNSAPDKSGLPSDRFSAERTGGSVSTLTIQRTQQEDSAVYLCASRPGQGYEQYFGPGTRLTVT.